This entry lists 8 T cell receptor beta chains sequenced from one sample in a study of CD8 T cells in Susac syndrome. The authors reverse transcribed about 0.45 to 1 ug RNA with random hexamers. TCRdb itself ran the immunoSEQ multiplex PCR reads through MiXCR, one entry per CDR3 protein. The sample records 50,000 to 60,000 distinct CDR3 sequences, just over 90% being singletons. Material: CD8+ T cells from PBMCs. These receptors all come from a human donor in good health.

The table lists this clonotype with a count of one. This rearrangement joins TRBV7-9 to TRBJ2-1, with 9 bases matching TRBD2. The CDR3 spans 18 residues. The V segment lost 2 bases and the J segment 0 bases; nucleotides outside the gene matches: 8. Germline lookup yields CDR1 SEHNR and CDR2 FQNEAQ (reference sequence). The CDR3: CASSLRGGGGASYNEQFF. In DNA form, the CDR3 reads TGTGCCAGCAGCTTAAGGGGCGGCGGGGGGGCCTCCTACAATGAGCAGTTCTTC.

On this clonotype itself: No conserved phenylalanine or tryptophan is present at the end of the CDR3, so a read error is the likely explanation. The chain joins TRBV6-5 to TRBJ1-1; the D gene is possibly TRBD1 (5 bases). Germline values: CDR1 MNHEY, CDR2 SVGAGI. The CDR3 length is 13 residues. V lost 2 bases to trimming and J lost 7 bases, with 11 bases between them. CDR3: CASSYGGGSEAFL. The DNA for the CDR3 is TGTGCCAGCAGTTACGGGGGGGGGAGTGAAGCTTTCCTT.

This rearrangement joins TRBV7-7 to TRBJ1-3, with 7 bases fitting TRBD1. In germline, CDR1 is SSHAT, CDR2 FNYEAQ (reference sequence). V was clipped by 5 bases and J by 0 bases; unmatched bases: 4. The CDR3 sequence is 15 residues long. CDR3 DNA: TGTGCCAGCAGCCGAGGGGGCAACTCTGGAAACACCATATATTTT. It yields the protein CASSRGGNSGNTIYF. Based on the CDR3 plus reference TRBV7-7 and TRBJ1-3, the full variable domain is GAGVSQSPRYKVTKRGQDVTLRCDPISSHATLYWYQQALGQGPEFLTYFNYEAQPDKSGLPSDRFSAERPEGSISTLTIQRTEQRDSAMYRCASSRGGNSGNTIYFGEGSWLTVV.

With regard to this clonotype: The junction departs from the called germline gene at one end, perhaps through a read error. The CDR3 region has the DNA TGTGCCACCAGCAGAGGTATTGAGGGGAGATGGGCTGAAGTTTTCTTT. As protein: CATSRGIEGRWAEVFF. The chain couples TRBV15 to TRBJ1-1; a possible D gene is TRBD1 (5 bases). The V gene's germline CDR1 is LNHNV and CDR2 YYDKDF (reference sequence). CDR3 length: 16 residues. The full variable domain, in which reference TRBV15 and TRBJ1-1 provide the parts outside the CDR3, is DAMVIQNPRYQVTQFGKPVTLSCSQTLNHNVMYWYQQKSSQAPKLLFHYYDKDFNNEADTPDNFQSRRPNTSFCFLDIRSPGLGDTAMYLCATSRGIEGRWAEVFFGQGTRLTVV.

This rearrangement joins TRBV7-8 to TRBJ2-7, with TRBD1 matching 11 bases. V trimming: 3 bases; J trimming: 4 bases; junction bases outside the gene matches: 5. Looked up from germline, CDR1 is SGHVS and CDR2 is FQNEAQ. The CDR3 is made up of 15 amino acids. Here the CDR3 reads CASSFPGQGVYEQYF. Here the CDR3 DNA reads TGTGCCAGCAGCTTCCCGGGACAGGGGGTTTACGAGCAGTACTTC.

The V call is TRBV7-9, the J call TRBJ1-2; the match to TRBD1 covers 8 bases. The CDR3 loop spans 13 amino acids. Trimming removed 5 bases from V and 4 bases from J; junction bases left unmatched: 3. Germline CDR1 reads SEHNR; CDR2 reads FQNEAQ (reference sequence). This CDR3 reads CASSQTGAYGYTF. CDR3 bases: TGTGCCAGCAGCCAGACAGGGGCCTATGGCTACACCTTC.

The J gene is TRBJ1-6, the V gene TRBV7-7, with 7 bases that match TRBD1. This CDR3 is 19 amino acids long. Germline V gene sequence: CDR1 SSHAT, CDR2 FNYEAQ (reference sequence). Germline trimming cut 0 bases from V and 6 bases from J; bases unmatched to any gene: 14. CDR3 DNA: TGTGCCAGCAGCTTAGCCTCCATGACCCAGGACAGGACTAATTCACCCCTCCACTTT. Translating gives CASSLASMTQDRTNSPLHF.

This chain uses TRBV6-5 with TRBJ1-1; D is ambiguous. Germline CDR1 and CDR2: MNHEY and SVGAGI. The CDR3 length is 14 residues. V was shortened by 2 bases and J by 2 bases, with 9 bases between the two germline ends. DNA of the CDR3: TGTGCCAGCAGTTACGCGGGGTTCAACACTGAAGCTTTCTTT. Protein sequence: CASSYAGFNTEAFF.